The T cell receptor beta chain described here comes from a study of blood T cell repertoires in COVID-19. As for the study in general: The study drew acute and convalescent COVID-19 samples from the United States, Italy and Spain. PBMCs, B-cell-depleted T cells, or T cells were the source of the cDNA or gDNA that made up the material.

Original methodology: Reference gene primer amplification in the assay estimated nucleated cell counts. The table came from immunoSEQ multiplex PCR; TCRdb's copy has only in-frame clones and leaves some out. Clonal size and the V and J genes are those of that table, whereas D and trimming came from the DNA. The sample has 50,000 to 55,000 clones, about nine tenths seen once; the top ten hold less than 3.5%. This clone was observed a handful of times. Germline CDR1 reads MGHDK; CDR2 reads SYGVNS. The CDR3 is 15 amino acids. V lost 6 bases to trimming and J lost 3 bases; unmatched junction nucleotides: 10.

What was sequenced was peripheral blood. This receptor was identified in an elderly man with acute or convalescent COVID-19. This chain links TRBV25-1 with TRBJ1-2, with TRBD1 matching 7 bases. CDR3 nucleotide sequence: TGTGCCAGCAGCGACCCTAACGACAGGGACTATGGCTACACCTTC. Its protein product is CASSDPNDRDYGYTF.